This T cell receptor beta chain is drawn from a study of shared clonotypes between healthy human individuals. Study information: Each donor contributed plates that comprised three CD4 naive, three CD4 memory, two CD8 naive and one CD8 memory. Notes on the study in general: Four donors shared about 5% of their naive CD4 clonotypes.

Germline trimming cut 7 bases from V and 8 bases from J; bases unmatched to any gene: 4. Germline V lookup: CDR1 SQVTM, CDR2 ANQGSEA. The CDR3 sequence is 12 residues long. About this clone itself: Antigen unknown.

The authors' processing: Quality scores were absent from the junction-only immunoSEQ sequences, so filtering differed. Data came from immunoSEQ multiplex PCR; TCRdb stores just in-frame clones and leaves some out. Clone size and V and J calls were adopted from that table, with D and trimming inferred from the DNA. The table lists 1.6 million or so clones, less than 99% of them singletons. The rearrangement links TRBV29-1 to TRBJ2-1; 11 nucleotides match TRBD2. This receptor was taken from a young man in good health. The sample taken for sequencing was naive CD4+ T cells sorted from blood. The sample's subset: CD45RA+ positively selected. The CDR3 sequence: CSGSLAGDEQFF. In nucleotides, the CDR3 is TGCAGCGGATCACTAGCGGGAGATGAGCAGTTCTTC.